This TCR beta chain derives from a study of metastatic and nonmetastatic thyroid tumors. The wider study: Patients with malignant and benign thyroid disease provided blood and tumor or nodule tissue, whose repertoires were compared.

TCRdb called clones again from the PCR reads with MiXCR. The sample has 17,000 or so clones, 25% seen once. This CDR3 is built from 16 residues. Losses at the gene ends were 7 bases for V and 2 bases for J; bases not matched to a gene: 13. Germline-derived CDR1 and CDR2 are MNHNS and SASEGT. There were no patients who had received any treatment before thyroid surgery. This TCR was recovered from a female donor with papillary thyroid cancer or a benign thyroid nodule (not recorded which). Some clones in this sample may be carry-over from other donors' samples. The sample was adjacent normal tissue. This chain connects TRBV6-1 to TRBJ2-5; 7 nucleotides line up with TRBD2. The chain's CDR3 is CASMSGAAGAQETQYF. CDR3 nucleotides: TGTGCCAGCATGTCCGGAGCGGCGGGAGCACAAGAGACCCAGTACTTC.